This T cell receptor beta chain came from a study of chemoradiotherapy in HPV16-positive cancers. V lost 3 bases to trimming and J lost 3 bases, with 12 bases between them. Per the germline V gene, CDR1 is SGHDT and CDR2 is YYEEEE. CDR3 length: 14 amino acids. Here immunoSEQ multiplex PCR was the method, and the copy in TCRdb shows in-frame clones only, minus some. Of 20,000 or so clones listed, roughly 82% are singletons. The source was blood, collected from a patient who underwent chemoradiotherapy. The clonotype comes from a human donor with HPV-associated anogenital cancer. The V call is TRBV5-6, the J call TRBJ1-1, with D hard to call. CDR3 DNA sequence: TGTGCCAGCAGCTGGGTTGGCGCGGACACTGAAGCTTTCTTT. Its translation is CASSWVGADTEAFF.